This T cell receptor beta chain is from a study of blood T cell repertoires in COVID-19. Assay: immunoSEQ multiplex PCR; the TCRdb copy retains only in-frame clones and omits some. The sample carries around 230,000 clones, about 84% recorded once. The material sequenced was peripheral blood. This TCR was sampled from a woman of 80 years or more with acute or convalescent COVID-19.

The CDR3 coding sequence is TGCGCCAGCAGCCATCAGGGGCAGACCCTTGGAAACACCATATATTTT. Translated, it gives CASSHQGQTLGNTIYF. J is TRBJ1-3 and V is TRBV4-1, with D tentatively TRBD1 (6 bases). This CDR3 is 16 amino acids long. The germline V and J ends were trimmed by 3 bases and 3 bases, with 15 bases remaining between them. The germline gives CDR1 MGHRA, CDR2 YSYEKL.